This T cell receptor (beta chain) was captured by sequencing in a study of OX40 agonist ivuxolimab in advanced cancers. Deletions cut 0 bases from V and 1 base from J, with 8 bases between. The CDR3 runs to 14 residues. Germline CDR1 SGHNT, CDR2 YYREEE (reference sequence). Sequencing was performed with immunoSEQ multiplex PCR; in TCRdb, only in-frame clones are kept and a portion is missing. The table has approximately 72,000 clones, approximately 80% seen once; the top ten hold around 1.6%. Study results and limitations: There were, on average, more expanded clones in CD8+ T cells than in CD4+.

To note about this clone: Its matching antigen is unknown.

The sample in question was CD4+ or CD8+ T cells sorted from blood, obtained in a trial of the OX40 agonist ivuxolimab. This TCR derives from an adult with an advanced solid tumor such as melanoma, head and neck, liver or kidney cancer. This chain connects TRBV5-4 to TRBJ2-7, with D uncertain. The CDR3 DNA is TGTGCCAGCAGCTTGGTTTCCGGATCCTACGAGCAGTACTTC. Translating gives CASSLVSGSYEQYF.